These T cell receptor beta chains were read from a single sample in a study of shared clonotypes between healthy human individuals. Sequencing was performed with immunoSEQ multiplex PCR; in TCRdb, only in-frame clones are kept and a portion is missing. This table has 2 million to 3 million clones, 93% appearing once. Source material: naive CD4+ T cells from PBMCs. The receptors originated from a man younger than 30 in good health. Some clones in this sample may be carry-over from other donors' samples. CDR3s include the opening cysteine and the closing phenylalanine or tryptophan. D genes are given only for firm matches. Expanded clones are given a class, and other clones once, few, many or no size at all.

>TRBV2|TRBJ2-1|.|.|13
CASSDMRASEQFF
TGTGCCAGCAGTGACATGAGAGCTAGTGAGCAGTTCTTC
>TRBV6-1|TRBJ1-5|.|.|16
CASSESRQYSNQPQHF
TGTGCCAGCAGTGAATCTCGACAATATAGCAATCAGCCCCAGCATTTT
>TRBV11-2|TRBJ1-4|.|TRBD1|15
CASRPGQGQHEKLFF
TGTGCCAGCAGACCGGGACAGGGACAGCACGAAAAACTGTTTTTT
>TRBV28|TRBJ1-4|.|.|15
CASFETGAVNEKLFF
TGTGCCAGCTTCGAGACGGGGGCAGTTAATGAAAAACTGTTTTTT
>TRBV7-2|TRBJ2-7|.|.|16
CASSLDQGGVSYEQYF
TGTGCCAGCAGCTTAGATCAGGGAGGCGTTTCCTACGAGCAGTACTTC
>TRBV27|TRBJ2-7|.|.|15
CASSPSGSYTYEQYF
TGTGCCAGCAGTCCATCCGGGAGCTATACTTACGAGCAGTACTTC
>TRBV4-3|TRBJ2-7|.|.|14
CASSQGTGMYEQYF
TGCGCCAGCAGCCAAGGGACGGGAATGTACGAGCAGTACTTC
>TRBV28|TRBJ1-3|.|.|17
CASSPSDNLFSGNTIYF
TGTGCCAGCAGCCCCTCGGACAACCTCTTCTCTGGAAACACCATATATTTT
>TRBV5-4|TRBJ1-1|.|TRBD1|15
CASSLRARGQTEAFF
TGTGCCAGCAGCTTGAGGGCCAGGGGGCAAACTGAAGCTTTCTTT
>TRBV7-9|TRBJ2-2|.|TRBD2|18
CASSSKPRREWNTGELFF
TGTGCCAGCAGCTCAAAACCGCGGCGGGAGTGGAACACCGGGGAGCTGTTTTTT
>TRBV21-1|TRBJ2-1|.|.|17
CASSTNGSAGADNEQFF
TGTGCCAGCAGCACAAATGGTTCGGCGGGAGCCGACAATGAGCAGTTCTTC
>TRBV7-9|TRBJ2-7|.|.|11
CASSSTYEQYF
TGTGCCAGCAGCTCCACATACGAGCAGTACTTC
>TRBV9|TRBJ2-3|.|.|13
CASSPQTVHTQYF
TGTGCCAGCAGCCCCCAGACAGTGCATACGCAGTATTTT
>TRBV18|TRBJ2-7|.|TRBD1|15
CASSPPGQDSYEQYF
TGTGCCAGCTCACCACCAGGACAGGACTCCTACGAGCAGTACTTC
>TRBV5-1|TRBJ2-2|.|TRBD2|17
CASSLGTSGRNTGELFF
TGCGCCAGCAGCTTGGGGACTAGCGGGAGGAACACCGGGGAGCTGTTTTTT
>TRBV5-4|TRBJ1-6|.|TRBD1|15
CASSAYRGLDSPLHF
TGTGCCAGCAGCGCCTACAGGGGGCTGGATTCACCCCTCCACTTT
>TRBV7-9|TRBJ2-1|.|.|14
CASSPETGYGEQFF
TGTGCCAGCAGCCCAGAGACCGGGTACGGTGAGCAGTTCTTC
>TRBV28|TRBJ2-7|.|.|13
CASSRYLMDEQYF
TGTGCCAGCAGCCGATACCTCATGGACGAGCAGTACTTC
>TRBV5-4|TRBJ2-5|.|.|12
CACAGSQETQYF
TGTGCCTGTGCCGGTAGCCAAGAGACCCAGTACTTC
>TRBV11-2|TRBJ2-7|.|TRBD1|16
CASSLALNRGRYEQYF
TGTGCCAGCAGCTTAGCCCTTAACAGGGGGCGGTACGAGCAGTACTTC
>TRBV18|TRBJ2-6|.|TRBD1|17
CASSRGQGASGANVLTF
TGTGCCAGCTCACGGGGACAGGGGGCCTCTGGGGCCAACGTCCTGACTTTC
>TRBV5-4|TRBJ2-1|.|TRBD2|16
CASSGVAGGPYNEQFF
TGTGCCAGCAGCGGGGTGGCGGGAGGGCCCTACAATGAGCAGTTCTTC
>TRBV5-5|TRBJ2-1|once|TRBD2|16
CASSSLAGDSYNEQFF
TGTGCCAGCAGCTCCCTAGCGGGGGACTCCTACAATGAGCAGTTCTTC
>TRBV2|TRBJ1-6|.|.|12
CASSAWPSPLHF
TGTGCCAGCAGTGCCTGGCCATCACCCCTCCACTTT
>TRBV28|TRBJ2-2|.|.|16
CASSPRGNWNTGELFF
TGTGCCAGCAGTCCTAGGGGGAACTGGAACACCGGGGAGCTGTTTTTT
>TRBV29-1|TRBJ2-5|.|TRBD2|18
CSVDKGAGLAGGLGTQYF
TGCAGCGTTGATAAGGGGGCGGGACTAGCGGGAGGATTAGGGACCCAGTACTTC
>TRBV6-1|TRBJ1-1|.|TRBD1|14
CASSGQGANTEAFF
TGTGCCAGCAGTGGACAGGGGGCGAACACTGAAGCTTTCTTT
>TRBV7-2|TRBJ2-7|.|TRBD1|14
CASSQPGQGYEQYF
TGTGCCAGCAGCCAACCGGGACAGGGTTACGAGCAGTACTTC
>TRBV28|TRBJ2-5|.|.|14
CASGVGGAQETQYF
TGTGCCAGCGGCGTTGGCGGGGCTCAAGAGACCCAGTACTTC
>TRBV5-1|TRBJ2-5|.|TRBD2|16
CASSYLPAGGRETQYF
TGCGCCAGCAGCTATCTCCCGGCGGGAGGGCGGGAGACCCAGTACTTC
>TRBV29-1|TRBJ2-3|.|TRBD2|15
CSVVPAGGPPDTQYF
TGCAGCGTTGTTCCAGCGGGAGGGCCCCCAGATACGCAGTATTTT
>TRBV15|TRBJ2-7|.|.|17
CATSRDIAGMSSYEQYF
TGTGCCACCAGCAGAGATATCGCGGGGATGAGCTCCTACGAGCAGTACTTC
>TRBV6-5|TRBJ2-1|.|TRBD1|15
CASSYGAGGVDEQFF
TGTGCCAGCAGTTACGGGGCAGGGGGAGTGGATGAGCAGTTCTTC
>TRBV6-5|TRBJ2-3|.|.|14
CASRSGTTSDTQYF
TGTGCCAGCAGATCTGGGACCACTTCAGATACGCAGTATTTT
>TRBV19|TRBJ2-1|.|.|13
CASSVTEQGRQFF
TGTGCCAGTAGTGTCACCGAACAGGGACGGCAGTTCTTC
>TRBV7-8|TRBJ2-7|.|.|12
CASSPSGYEQYF
TGTGCCAGCAGCCCGAGCGGATACGAGCAGTACTTC
>TRBV5-1|TRBJ2-1|.|.|15
CASSLQLTIDNEQFF
TGCGCCAGCAGCTTGCAGCTAACCATTGACAATGAGCAGTTCTTC